This T cell receptor (beta chain) originates from a study of spatial heterogeneity in lung cancer (dated by TCRdb to about 2019). Turning to the overall study: More beta-chain than alpha-chain transcripts were consistently detected, likely reflecting higher beta-chain transcript abundance. The study linked features of the TCR repertoire to counts of nonsynonymous mutations, which were determined by whole-exome sequencing of tumor tissue. In the raw uncorrected reads, each unique combination of TCR and UMI appeared more than ten times on average. In non-small cell lung cancer, the study made a quantitative comparison of TCR alpha and beta repertoires among multiple tumor regions, matched nontumor lung and blood. At surgery, both alpha and beta chains were TCR-sequenced in 200 to 250 tumor regions, about 64 matched nontumor lung samples and 50 to 60 PBMC samples.

This clonotype was recorded at least ten times. It has no known antigen specificity. Base quality data are lacking; no much larger clone is found one base away. Findings and caveats that apply to the study as a whole: Confirming at a functional level the hypothesis that regional TCRs recognize regional mutations was considered to require additional single-cell paired TCR alpha and beta sequencing.

The protocol used for the library was 5' RACE. Sequencing instrument: NextSeq 500. In the TCR library protocol, a unique molecular identifier was attached to each TCR cDNA molecule so that PCR and sequencing errors could be corrected. For the original study's pipeline: TCR identification, UMI-based error correction and CDR3 extraction were performed with Decombinator tools. TCRs above a frequency of 2 per 1,000, corresponding to the top 1% of the tumor frequency distribution, were defined as expanded. Renyi diversity was calculated using the R vegan package after each repertoire was subsampled 100 times to 5,000 TCRs. To build CDR3 similarity networks, amino acid triplet string-kernel similarity was used, and CDR3s were connected when their pairwise similarity was above 0.82. TCRdb reran the public reads through fastp at Q25 and MiXCR, keeping productive beta chains. Merged by CDR3 protein, the rows form single entries marked with the most common genes and DNA. The V and J calls here are based on TCRdb, not the publication. The sample table shows some 9,300 distinct CDR3 sequences, and over 6% are seen once. Over 25% of the sample belongs to the ten largest clones.

Explained via the paper, the time point label denotes: sample taken at primary tumor resection. The donors were some 76 patients from the lung TRACERx cohort who had early-stage, untreated non-small cell lung cancer. For TCR sequencing, whole RNA was extracted from tumor and nontumor lung tissue, or from cryopreserved PBMC samples, and no cell sorting was done. A patient was chosen for TCR sequencing only when enough RNA was available from at least two tumor regions. Before being selected, tumor and adjacent nontumor lung specimens were reviewed by a lung pathologist. CDR1 and CDR2 were assigned from the germline V gene (reference sequence) as SEHNR and FQNEAQ. The CDR3 starts with the cysteine, ends with the phenylalanine, and has 16 residues. The kept DNA is CDR3 alone, 48 bases in frame from the first base. The V end gives up 2 bases and the J end 2 bases, leaving 4 bases in the junction not matched to a gene.

The sequence came from a male donor with early-stage non-small cell lung cancer. The sequence joins TRBV7-9 to TRBJ2-1, with 9 central nucleotides matching TRBD2. The sample in question was normal lung tissue next to the tumor, obtained at surgery. This receptor has the CDR3 CASSLRLAGPYNEQFF. The sequenced DNA: TGTGCCAGCAGCTTAAGGCTAGCGGGACCCTACAATGAGCAGTTCTTC.